These 21 T cell receptor beta chains were sequenced from one sample in a study of blood T cell repertoires in COVID-19. Measured with immunoSEQ multiplex PCR; TCRdb has only the in-frame clones, and not every one. The sample has 210,000 or so clones, over 75% seen once. The specimen sequenced was PBMCs or T cells enriched from blood (not recorded which). These receptors all stem from a man younger than 45 with acute COVID-19.

CDR3 in amino acids: CASSQGGGGIARGTDTQYF. The CDR3 bases are TGCGCCAGCAGCCAAGGGGGCGGGGGGATAGCAAGGGGCACAGATACGCAGTATTTT. The chain is built from TRBV4-1 and TRBJ2-3; 8 nucleotides agree with TRBD2. Germline CDR1 and CDR2: MGHRA and YSYEKL. This CDR3 comprises 19 residues. Trimming at V came to 1 base and at J to 1 base, leaving 13 bases not matched to a gene.

The rearrangement uses TRBV19 and TRBJ1-1; D not resolved. Germline CDR1 is LNHDA and CDR2 is SQIVND (reference sequence). V was cut by 7 bases and J by 4 bases, with 10 bases left in between. This CDR3 is built from 12 residues. CDR3 amino acids: CASTGSFTEAFF. The CDR3 region has the DNA TGTGCCAGTACCGGGTCCTTCACTGAAGCTTTCTTT. The whole variable domain, remainder taken from reference TRBV19 and TRBJ1-1, is DGGITQSPKYLFRKEGQNVTLSCEQNLNHDAMYWYRQDPGQGLRLIYYSQIVNDFQKGDIAEGYSVSREKKESFPLTVTSAQKNPTAFYLCASTGSFTEAFFGQGTRLTVV.

This clone was detected once. The V gene is TRBV5-1, the J gene TRBJ2-3, with 7 bases matching TRBD1. Germline V gene sequence: CDR1 SGHRS, CDR2 YFSETQ. V was pared by 0 bases and J by 9 bases, with 7 bases of the junction left unmatched. The CDR3 covers 14 residues. CDR3 region: CASSLGQGVATQYF. The CDR3 DNA sequence: TGCGCCAGCAGCTTGGGACAGGGAGTCGCGACGCAGTATTTT.

This clone was detected only a few times. J is TRBJ1-2 and V is TRBV10-2, with D tentatively TRBD1 (5 bases). The V end was cut by 7 bases, the J end by 3 bases, with 9 bases between. Germline V gives CDR1 WSHSY, CDR2 SAAADI. This CDR3 contains 12 residues. CDR3 region: CASTETDYGYTF. CDR3 bases: TGCGCCAGCACGGAGACAGACTATGGCTACACCTTC.

The rearrangement joins TRBV6-4 to TRBJ1-5; 10 nucleotides line up with TRBD1. The germline V gene encodes CDR1 MRHNA and CDR2 SNTAGT. The CDR3 consists of 18 residues. Trimming cost V 7 bases and J 2 bases; bases outside gene matches: 14. Here the CDR3 reads CASTLGDRGPVGNQPQHF. DNA of the CDR3: TGTGCCAGCACCCTGGGGGACAGGGGCCCGGTGGGCAATCAGCCCCAGCATTTT.

This clone was recorded a few times. This sequence joins TRBV28 and TRBJ2-2; 7 bases are shared with TRBD1. The V and J ends lost 4 bases and 3 bases, in that order; junction bases with no gene match: 5. This CDR3 is 15 amino acids long. CDR1 MDHEN and CDR2 SYDVKM come from the germline V gene. This CDR3 reads CASSSRQGYTGELFF. CDR3 DNA sequence: TGTGCCAGCAGTTCCCGACAGGGATACACCGGGGAGCTGTTTTTT. The whole variable domain, remainder taken from reference TRBV28 and TRBJ2-2, is DVKVTQSSRYLVKRTGEKVFLECVQDMDHENMFWYRQDPGLGLRLIYFSYDVKMKEKGDIPEGYSVSREKKERFSLILESASTNQTSMYLCASSSRQGYTGELFFGEGSRLTVL.

Comment on this clone: This sample also contains other DNA sequences that code for the same CDR3. J is TRBJ1-1 and V is TRBV5-1, with TRBD1 identical over 9 bases. V was pared by 3 bases and J by 1 base, with 1 base of the junction left unmatched. CDR1 is SGHRS and CDR2 is YFSETQ in the germline V gene. The CDR3 is made up of 14 amino acids. The CDR3 nucleotides are TGCGCCAGCAGCTCGACAGGGGGGAACACTGAAGCTTTCTTT. It codes for CASSSTGGNTEAFF.

This clone was seen a single time. The V and J genes are TRBV5-6 and TRBJ1-5, with 7 nucleotides matching TRBD1. Germline CDR1 SGHDT, CDR2 YYEEEE. The V segment lost 4 bases and the J segment 3 bases; nucleotides outside the gene matches: 7. There are 15 residues in the CDR3. CDR3 in amino acids: CASSVTGANNQPQHF. CDR3 sequence (DNA): TGTGCCAGCAGCGTTACAGGGGCCAACAATCAGCCCCAGCATTTT.

This clone has only one observation. This sequence joins TRBV7-3 and TRBJ2-1, with TRBD1 as a possible D gene (5 bases). The CDR3 loop spans 15 amino acids. V lost 0 bases to trimming and J lost 0 bases, with 6 bases between them. CDR1 SGHTA and CDR2 FQGTGA come from the germline V gene. Here the CDR3 reads CASSLTGDSYNEQFF. The CDR3 DNA reads as TGTGCCAGCAGCTTAACAGGGGACTCCTACAATGAGCAGTTCTTC.

The table lists this clone with a count of one. The chain is built from TRBV3-1 (or the pseudogene TRBV3-2) and TRBJ1-3; D unclear. Trimming shortened V by 10 bases and J by 1 base, and 11 bases separated the two germline ends. This CDR3 region has 13 residues. The germline V gene encodes CDR1 LGHDT and CDR2 YNNKEL (reference sequence). The CDR3 loop is CATTTGSGNTIYF. The CDR3 nucleotides read TGTGCCACCACGACTGGGTCTGGAAACACCATATATTTT.

The chain uses TRBV11-1 and TRBJ1-2; the D gene is possibly TRBD1 (5 bases). V lost 3 bases and J 6 bases, leaving 20 bases between the germline ends. The CDR3 length is 16 residues. Germline assignment: CDR1 SGHAT and CDR2 FQDESV (reference sequence). DNA of the CDR3: TGTGCCAGCAGCTTGAACGCAGGGTGGGCCCTAGATGGCTACACCTTC. Translating it yields CASSLNAGWALDGYTF. The complete variable domain, with remaining parts taken from reference TRBV11-1 and TRBJ1-2, reads EAEVAQSPRYKITEKSQAVAFWCDPISGHATLYWYRQILGQGPELLVQFQDESVVDDSQLPKDRFSAERLKGVDSTLKIQPAELGDSAMYLCASSLNAGWALDGYTFGSGTRLTVV.

Concerning this clone: Other nucleotide sequences in the sample specify the same CDR3. The chain uses TRBV2 and TRBJ2-7; a possible D gene is TRBD2 (5 bases). V was pared by 6 bases and J by 1 base, with 7 bases between. This CDR3 comprises 12 residues. CDR1 SNHLY and CDR2 FYNNEI come from the germline V gene. CDR3 in DNA: TGTGCCAGCAGAGGCGGGTCCTACGAGCAGTACTTC. It yields the protein CASRGGSYEQYF.

The genes are TRBV7-7 and TRBJ2-5, with D tentatively TRBD1 (6 bases). Trimming removed 4 bases from V and 5 bases from J, with 20 bases in between. The CDR3 has 16 amino acids. CDR1 SSHAT and CDR2 FNYEAQ come from the germline V gene (reference sequence). CDR3 DNA: TGTGCCAGCAGCTCTTCGCCCGACGACAGGTTCGAGACCCAGTACTTC. Translation: CASSSSPDDRFETQYF.

V gene TRBV2 combines with J gene TRBJ2-5, with 9 positions matching TRBD1. V shed 4 bases and J 9 bases; nucleotides not matched to a gene: 9. The CDR3 length is 14 residues. CDR1 and CDR2 from the germline V gene are SNHLY and FYNNEI. The CDR3: CASSGGGQGMSQYF. DNA for the CDR3: TGTGCCAGCAGTGGGGGGGGACAGGGAATGTCCCAGTACTTC.

Only a few counts were recorded for this clone. The V and J genes are TRBV6-1 and TRBJ1-4, with a weak D call TRBD1 (5 bases). Germline values: CDR1 MNHNS, CDR2 SASEGT. This CDR3 is 14 amino acids long. V lost 2 bases and J 3 bases, leaving 7 bases between the germline ends. The CDR3 loop reads CASSERGSNEKLFF. CDR3 coding DNA: TGTGCCAGCAGTGAAAGGGGTTCTAATGAAAAACTGTTTTTT.

V and J are TRBV7-3 and TRBJ2-1; possibly TRBD2 for D (6 bases). With 4 bases removed from V and 8 bases from J, the gap between germline ends came to 21 bases. CDR1 and CDR2 (germline): SGHTA, FQGTGA. This CDR3 contains 16 residues. The CDR3 DNA reads as TGTGCCAGCAGCTGGGGGGAGGACTCGGTAACCGATGAGCAGTTCTTC. This encodes CASSWGEDSVTDEQFF.

The V call is TRBV6-6, the J call TRBJ2-1; 11 nucleotides agree with TRBD2. The J segment lost 8 bases and the V segment lost 2 bases, leaving 5 bases of the junction unmatched. The V gene's germline CDR1 is MNHNY and CDR2 SVGAGI (reference sequence). The CDR3 has 15 amino acids. The CDR3 is CASSYGSGGADEQFF. The CDR3 region has the DNA TGTGCCAGCAGTTACGGTAGCGGGGGGGCCGATGAGCAGTTCTTC.

This CDR3 is CAWSEQGNQPQHF. As DNA, the CDR3 is TGTGCCTGGAGTGAGCAGGGCAATCAGCCCCAGCATTTT. The chain carries TRBV30 and TRBJ1-5, with unresolved D. V was trimmed by 1 base and J by 2 bases, leaving 6 bases between them. Germline CDR1 GTSNPN, CDR2 SVGIG (reference sequence). This CDR3 has 13 residues.

V gene TRBV4-1 combines with J gene TRBJ2-3; 10 nucleotides match TRBD1. The CDR3 runs 18 residues. V was pared by 4 bases and J by 0 bases, with 10 bases of the junction left unmatched. CDR1 is MGHRA and CDR2 is YSYEKL in the germline V gene. For the CDR3, the DNA is TGCGCCAGCAGCCTCCCCCCGACAGGGGGCGCGAGCACAGATACGCAGTATTTT. It is translated as CASSLPPTGGASTDTQYF.

This clone was found once. The chain carries TRBV4-2 and TRBJ2-5, with D maybe TRBD2 (5 bases). CDR3 length: 14 residues. V lost 4 bases, J lost 2 bases, and 11 bases lay in between. Germline V lookup: CDR1 LGHNA, CDR2 YNFKEQ. The CDR3 reads CASSRDGLQETQYF. The CDR3, as DNA: TGTGCCAGCAGCCGGGATGGACTGCAAGAGACCCAGTACTTC.

This CDR3 is CASSLGRVNTEAFF. As DNA, the CDR3 is TGTGCCAGCAGCCTCGGTCGGGTTAACACTGAAGCTTTCTTT. The V gene is TRBV5-6, the J gene TRBJ1-1, with unresolved D. Germline V gene lookup returns CDR1 SGHDT and CDR2 YYEEEE. V was shortened by 4 bases and J by 2 bases, with 12 bases between the two germline ends. There are 14 residues in the CDR3.